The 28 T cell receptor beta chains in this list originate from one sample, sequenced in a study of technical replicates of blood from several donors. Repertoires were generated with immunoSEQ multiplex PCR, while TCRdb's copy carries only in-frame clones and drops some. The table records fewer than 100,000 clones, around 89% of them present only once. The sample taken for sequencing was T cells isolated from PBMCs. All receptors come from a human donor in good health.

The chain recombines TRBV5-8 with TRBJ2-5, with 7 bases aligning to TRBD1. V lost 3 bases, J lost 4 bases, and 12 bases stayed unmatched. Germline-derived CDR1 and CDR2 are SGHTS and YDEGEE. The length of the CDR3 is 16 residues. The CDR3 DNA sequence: TGTGCCAGCAGCTCCGGGCGAGGGGGCTCGAGAGAGACCCAGTACTTC. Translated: CASSSGRGGSRETQYF.

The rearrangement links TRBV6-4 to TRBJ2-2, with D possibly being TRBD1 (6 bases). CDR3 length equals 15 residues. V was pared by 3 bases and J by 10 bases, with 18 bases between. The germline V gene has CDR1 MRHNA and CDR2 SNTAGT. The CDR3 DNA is TGTGCCAGCAGTGAAGGACAGATCCCCGGTCCGGAGCTGTTTTTT. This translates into CASSEGQIPGPELFF.

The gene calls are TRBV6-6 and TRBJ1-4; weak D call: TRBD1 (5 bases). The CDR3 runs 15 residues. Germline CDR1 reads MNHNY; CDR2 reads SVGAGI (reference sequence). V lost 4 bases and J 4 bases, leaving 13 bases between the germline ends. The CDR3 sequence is CASSSVGLNNEKLFF. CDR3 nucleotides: TGTGCCAGCAGTTCCGTGGGACTGAATAATGAAAAACTGTTTTTT.

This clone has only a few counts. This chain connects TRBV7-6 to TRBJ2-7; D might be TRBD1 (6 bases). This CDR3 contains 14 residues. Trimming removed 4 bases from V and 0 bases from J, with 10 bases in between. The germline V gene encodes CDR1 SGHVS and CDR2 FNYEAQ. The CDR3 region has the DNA TGTGCCAGCAGCTCTACAGGGACCTCCTACGAGCAGTACTTC. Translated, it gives CASSSTGTSYEQYF.

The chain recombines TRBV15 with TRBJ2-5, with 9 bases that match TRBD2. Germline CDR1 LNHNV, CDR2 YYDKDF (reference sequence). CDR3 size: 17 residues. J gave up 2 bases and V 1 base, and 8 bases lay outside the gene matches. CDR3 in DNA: TGTGCCACCAGCAGAGTCCGCGGGACTAGCCTGCAAGAGACCCAGTACTTC. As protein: CATSRVRGTSLQETQYF.

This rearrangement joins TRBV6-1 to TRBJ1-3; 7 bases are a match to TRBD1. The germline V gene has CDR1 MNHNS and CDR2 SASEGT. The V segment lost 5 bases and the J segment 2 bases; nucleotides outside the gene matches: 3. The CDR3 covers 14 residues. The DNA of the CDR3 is TGTGCCAGCAGTAACAGGGGTACTGGAAACACCATATATTTT. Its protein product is CASSNRGTGNTIYF.

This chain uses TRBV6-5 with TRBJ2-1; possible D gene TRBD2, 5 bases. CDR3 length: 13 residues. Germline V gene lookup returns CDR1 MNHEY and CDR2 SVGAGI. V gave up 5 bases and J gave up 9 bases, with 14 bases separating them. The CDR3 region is CASSARVRGEQFF. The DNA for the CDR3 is TGTGCCAGCAGTGCTAGGGTTCGGGGTGAGCAGTTCTTC.

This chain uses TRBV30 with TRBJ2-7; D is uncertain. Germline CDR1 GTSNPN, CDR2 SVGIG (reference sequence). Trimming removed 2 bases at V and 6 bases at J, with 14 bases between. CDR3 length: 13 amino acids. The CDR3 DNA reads TGTGCCTGGAGTAAGACGGATTCTAGCGAGCAGTACTTC. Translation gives CAWSKTDSSEQYF.

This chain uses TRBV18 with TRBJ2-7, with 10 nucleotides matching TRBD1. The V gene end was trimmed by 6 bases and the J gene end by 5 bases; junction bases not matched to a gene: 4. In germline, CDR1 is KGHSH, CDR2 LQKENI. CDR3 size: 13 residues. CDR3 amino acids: CASSRQGANEQYF. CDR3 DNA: TGTGCCAGCTCCCGACAGGGGGCCAACGAGCAGTACTTC.

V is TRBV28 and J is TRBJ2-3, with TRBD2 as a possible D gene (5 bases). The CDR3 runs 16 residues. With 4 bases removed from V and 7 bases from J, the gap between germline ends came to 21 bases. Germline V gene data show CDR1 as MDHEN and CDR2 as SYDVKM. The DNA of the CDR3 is TGTGCCAGCAGTTCCCCCCTCGAGAGGGAGACGTATACGCAGTATTTT. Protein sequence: CASSSPLERETYTQYF.

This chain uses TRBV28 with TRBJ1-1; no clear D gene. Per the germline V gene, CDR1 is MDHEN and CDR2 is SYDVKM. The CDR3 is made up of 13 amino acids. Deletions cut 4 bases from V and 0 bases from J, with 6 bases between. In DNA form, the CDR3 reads TGTGCCAGCAGTTCTTCCGTGAACACTGAAGCTTTCTTT. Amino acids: CASSSSVNTEAFF.

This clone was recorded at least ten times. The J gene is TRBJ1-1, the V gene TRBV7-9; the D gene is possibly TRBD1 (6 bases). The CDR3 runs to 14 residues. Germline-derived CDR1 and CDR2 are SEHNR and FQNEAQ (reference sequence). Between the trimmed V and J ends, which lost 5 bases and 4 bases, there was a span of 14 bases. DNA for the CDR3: TGTGCCAGCAGCCTATCCTACAGGGTCACTGAAGCTTTCTTT. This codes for CASSLSYRVTEAFF. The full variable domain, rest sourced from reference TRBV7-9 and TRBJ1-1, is DTGVSQNPRHKITKRGQNVTFRCDPISEHNRLYWYRQTLGQGPEFLTYFQNEAQLEKSRLLSDRFSAERPKGSFSTLEIQRTEQGDSAMYLCASSLSYRVTEAFFGQGTRLTVV.

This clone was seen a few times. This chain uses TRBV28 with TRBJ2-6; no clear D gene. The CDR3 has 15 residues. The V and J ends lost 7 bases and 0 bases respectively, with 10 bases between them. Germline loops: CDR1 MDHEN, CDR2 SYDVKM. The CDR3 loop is CASKGASSGANVLTF. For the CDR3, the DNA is TGTGCCAGCAAAGGAGCTAGCTCTGGGGCCAACGTCCTGACTTTC.

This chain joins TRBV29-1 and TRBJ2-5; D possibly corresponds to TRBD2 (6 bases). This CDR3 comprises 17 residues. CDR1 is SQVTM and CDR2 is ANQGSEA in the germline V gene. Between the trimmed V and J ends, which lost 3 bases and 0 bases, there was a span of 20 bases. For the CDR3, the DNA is TGCAGCGTTGAGCTGAGTAGCGGCAGTCCGTACCAAGAGACCCAGTACTTC. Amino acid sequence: CSVELSSGSPYQETQYF.

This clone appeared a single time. As DNA, the CDR3 is TGTGCCAGCAGTGGAGAGGAGACCCAGTACTTC. Translating gives CASSGEETQYF. J is TRBJ2-5 and V is TRBV2; D gene ambiguous. The CDR3 is 11 amino acids. The V end was cut by 4 bases, the J end by 5 bases, with 5 bases between. Germline loops: CDR1 SNHLY, CDR2 FYNNEI.

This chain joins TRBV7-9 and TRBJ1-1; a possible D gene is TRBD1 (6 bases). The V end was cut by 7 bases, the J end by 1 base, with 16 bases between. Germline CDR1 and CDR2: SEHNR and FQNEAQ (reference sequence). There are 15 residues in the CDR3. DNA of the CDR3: TGTGCCAGCATCTCTCCGGGACAAAGGAACACTGAAGCTTTCTTT. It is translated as CASISPGQRNTEAFF. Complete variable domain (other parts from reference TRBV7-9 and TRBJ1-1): DTGVSQNPRHKITKRGQNVTFRCDPISEHNRLYWYRQTLGQGPEFLTYFQNEAQLEKSRLLSDRFSAERPKGSFSTLEIQRTEQGDSAMYLCASISPGQRNTEAFFGQGTRLTVV.

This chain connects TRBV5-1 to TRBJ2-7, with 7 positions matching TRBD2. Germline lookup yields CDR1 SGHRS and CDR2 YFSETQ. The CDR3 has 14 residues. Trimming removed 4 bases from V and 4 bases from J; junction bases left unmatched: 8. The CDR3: CASSPGGGSYEQYF. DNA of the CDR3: TGCGCCAGCAGCCCCGGTGGCGGGAGTTACGAGCAGTACTTC.

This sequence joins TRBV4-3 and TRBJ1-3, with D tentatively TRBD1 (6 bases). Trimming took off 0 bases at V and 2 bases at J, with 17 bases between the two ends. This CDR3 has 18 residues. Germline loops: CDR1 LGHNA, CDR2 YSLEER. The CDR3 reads CASSQDNDGGGTGNTIYF. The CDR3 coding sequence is TGCGCCAGCAGCCAAGATAATGACGGGGGGGGCACTGGAAACACCATATATTTT.

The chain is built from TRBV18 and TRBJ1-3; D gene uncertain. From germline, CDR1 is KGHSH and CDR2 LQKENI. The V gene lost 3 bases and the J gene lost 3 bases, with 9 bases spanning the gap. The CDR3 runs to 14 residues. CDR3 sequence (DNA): TGTGCCAGCTCACCTACAGAGAGTGGAAACACCATATATTTT. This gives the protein CASSPTESGNTIYF.

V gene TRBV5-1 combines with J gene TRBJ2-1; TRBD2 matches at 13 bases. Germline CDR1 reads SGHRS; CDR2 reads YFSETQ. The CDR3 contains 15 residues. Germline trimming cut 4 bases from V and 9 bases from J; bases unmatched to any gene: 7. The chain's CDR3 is CASSPWTSGSTEQFF. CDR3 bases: TGCGCCAGCAGCCCGTGGACTAGCGGGAGCACTGAGCAGTTCTTC.

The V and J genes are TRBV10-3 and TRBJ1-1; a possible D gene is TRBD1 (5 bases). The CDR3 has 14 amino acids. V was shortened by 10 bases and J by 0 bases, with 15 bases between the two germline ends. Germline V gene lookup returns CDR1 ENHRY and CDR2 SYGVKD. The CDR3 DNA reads TGTGCCAGCCGCTCCGGGGGAATGAACACTGAAGCTTTCTTT. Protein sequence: CASRSGGMNTEAFF.

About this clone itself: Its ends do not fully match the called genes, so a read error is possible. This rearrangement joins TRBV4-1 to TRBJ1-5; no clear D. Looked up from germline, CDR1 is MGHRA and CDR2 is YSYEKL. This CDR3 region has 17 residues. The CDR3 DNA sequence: TGCGCCAGCACCCAAGACGGTACGAGAGTGTATAATCAGCCCCAGCATTTT. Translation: CASTQDGTRVYNQPQHF.

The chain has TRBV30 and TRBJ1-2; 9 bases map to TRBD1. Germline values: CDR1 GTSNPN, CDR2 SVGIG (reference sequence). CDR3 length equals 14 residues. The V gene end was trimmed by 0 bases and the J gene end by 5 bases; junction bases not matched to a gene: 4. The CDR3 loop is CAWSVGTGRYGYTF. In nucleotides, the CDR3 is TGTGCCTGGAGTGTAGGGACAGGGCGTTATGGCTACACCTTC.

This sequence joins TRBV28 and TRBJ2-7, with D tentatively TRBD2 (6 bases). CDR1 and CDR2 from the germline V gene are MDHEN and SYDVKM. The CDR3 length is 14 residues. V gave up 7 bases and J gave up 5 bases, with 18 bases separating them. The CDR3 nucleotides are TGTGCCAGCAAATGGGGTGGAGGGTATAACGAGCAGTACTTC. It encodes CASKWGGGYNEQYF.

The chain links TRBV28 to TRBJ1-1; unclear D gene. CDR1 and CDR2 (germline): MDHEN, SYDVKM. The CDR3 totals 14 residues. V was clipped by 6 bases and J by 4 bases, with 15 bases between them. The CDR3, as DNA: TGTGCCAGCAGCCGCGAGGAGGTGAGCACTGAAGCTTTCTTT. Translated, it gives CASSREEVSTEAFF.

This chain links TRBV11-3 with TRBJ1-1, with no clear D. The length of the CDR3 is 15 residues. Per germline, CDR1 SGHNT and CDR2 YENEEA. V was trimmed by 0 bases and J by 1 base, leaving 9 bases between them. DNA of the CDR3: TGTGCCAGCAGCTTAGAAGGAGCAGCGAACACTGAAGCTTTCTTT. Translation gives CASSLEGAANTEAFF.

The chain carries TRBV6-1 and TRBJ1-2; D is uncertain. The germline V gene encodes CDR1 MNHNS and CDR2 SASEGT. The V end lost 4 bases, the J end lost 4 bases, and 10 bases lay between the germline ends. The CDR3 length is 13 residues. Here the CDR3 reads CASSGLRLYGYTF. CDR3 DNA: TGTGCCAGCAGTGGCCTCAGACTCTATGGCTACACCTTC.

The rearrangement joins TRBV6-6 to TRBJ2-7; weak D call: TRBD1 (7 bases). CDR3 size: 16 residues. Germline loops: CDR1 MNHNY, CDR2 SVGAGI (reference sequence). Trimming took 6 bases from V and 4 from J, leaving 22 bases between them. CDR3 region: CASSKIYRGGKYEQYF. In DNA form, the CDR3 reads TGTGCCAGCAGCAAGATCTACAGGGGAGGTAAATACGAGCAGTACTTC.